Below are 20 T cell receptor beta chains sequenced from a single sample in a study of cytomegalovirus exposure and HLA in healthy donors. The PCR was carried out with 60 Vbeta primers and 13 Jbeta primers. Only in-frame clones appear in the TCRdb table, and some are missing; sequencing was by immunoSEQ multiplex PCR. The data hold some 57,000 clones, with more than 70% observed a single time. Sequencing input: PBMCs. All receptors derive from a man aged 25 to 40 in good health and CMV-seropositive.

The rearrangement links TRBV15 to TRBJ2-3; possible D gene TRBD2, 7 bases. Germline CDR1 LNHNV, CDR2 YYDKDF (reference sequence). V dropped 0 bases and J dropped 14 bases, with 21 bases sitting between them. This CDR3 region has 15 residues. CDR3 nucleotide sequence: TGTGCCACCAGCAGAGATCGAGGATGGGGGGGGGCGAGGTATTTT. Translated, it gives CATSRDRGWGGARYF.

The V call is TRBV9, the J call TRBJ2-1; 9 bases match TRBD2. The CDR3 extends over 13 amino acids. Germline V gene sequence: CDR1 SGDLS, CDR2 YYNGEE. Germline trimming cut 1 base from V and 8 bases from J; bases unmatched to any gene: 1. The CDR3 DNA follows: TGTGCCAGCAGCGTAAGGACTAGCGATGAGCAGTTCTTC. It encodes CASSVRTSDEQFF.

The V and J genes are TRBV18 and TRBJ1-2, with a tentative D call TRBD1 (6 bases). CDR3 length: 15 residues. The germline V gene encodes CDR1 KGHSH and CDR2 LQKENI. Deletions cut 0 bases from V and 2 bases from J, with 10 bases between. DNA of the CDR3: TGTGCCAGCTCACCACCGGGGGCTACGAACTATGGCTACACCTTC. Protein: CASSPPGATNYGYTF.

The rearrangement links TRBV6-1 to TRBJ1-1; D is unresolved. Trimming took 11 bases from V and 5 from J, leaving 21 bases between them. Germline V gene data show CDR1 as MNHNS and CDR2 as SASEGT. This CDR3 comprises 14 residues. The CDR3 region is CAVHGVLAFTEAFF. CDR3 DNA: TGTGCCGTTCACGGGGTACTAGCCTTTACTGAAGCTTTCTTT.

CDR3 in amino acids: CASSARHLNTEAFF. In DNA form, the CDR3 reads TGTGCCAGCAGCGCCCGACATCTTAACACTGAAGCTTTCTTT. The V call is TRBV9, the J call TRBJ1-1; D is unresolved. This CDR3 has 14 amino acids. Trimming took off 3 bases at V and 2 bases at J, with 11 bases between the two ends. The V gene's germline CDR1 is SGDLS and CDR2 YYNGEE.

CDR3 nucleotides: TGTGCCAGCAGCTTTTTCGAACTAAAAAATGAGCAGTTCTTC. Protein: CASSFFELKNEQFF. The genes are TRBV11-2 and TRBJ2-1; D ambiguous. V lost 3 bases and J 7 bases, leaving 13 bases between the germline ends. The germline CDR1 and CDR2 sequences are SGHAT and FQNNGV. The CDR3 is made up of 14 amino acids. Combining the CDR3 with reference TRBV11-2 and TRBJ2-1 gives the whole variable domain EAGVAQSPRYKIIEKRQSVAFWCNPISGHATLYWYQQILGQGPKLLIQFQNNGVVDDSQLPKDRFSAERLKGVDSTLKIQPAKLEDSAVYLCASSFFELKNEQFFGPGTRLTVL.

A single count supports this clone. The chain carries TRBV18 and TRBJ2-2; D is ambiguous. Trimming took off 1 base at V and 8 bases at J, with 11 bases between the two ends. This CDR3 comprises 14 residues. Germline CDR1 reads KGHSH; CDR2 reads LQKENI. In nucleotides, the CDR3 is TGTGCCAGCTCACCACGACTTCTACCTGGGGAGCTGTTTTTT. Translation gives CASSPRLLPGELFF.

CDR3 DNA: TGCGCCAGCAGCTCTTGGGCCGCAGGAACCCAAGAGACCCAGTACTTC. Residues: CASSSWAAGTQETQYF. The rearrangement uses TRBV5-1 and TRBJ2-5; D unclear. The germline V and J ends were trimmed by 3 bases and 1 base, with 16 bases remaining between them. The CDR3 has 16 amino acids. Germline V gene data show CDR1 as SGHRS and CDR2 as YFSETQ.

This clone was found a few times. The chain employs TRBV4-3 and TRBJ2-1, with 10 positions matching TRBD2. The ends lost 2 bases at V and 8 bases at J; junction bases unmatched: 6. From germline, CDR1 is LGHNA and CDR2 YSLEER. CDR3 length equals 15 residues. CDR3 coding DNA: TGCGCCAGCAGCCAACTTCTAGCGGGAGACGATGAGCAGTTCTTC. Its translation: CASSQLLAGDDEQFF.

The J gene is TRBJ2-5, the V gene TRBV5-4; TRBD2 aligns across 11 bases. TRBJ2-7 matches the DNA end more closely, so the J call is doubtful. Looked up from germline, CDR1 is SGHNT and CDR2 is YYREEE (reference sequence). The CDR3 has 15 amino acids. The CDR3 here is CASSWGTSGTYEQYF. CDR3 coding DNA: TGTGCCAGCAGTTGGGGGACTAGCGGTACCTACGAGCAGTACTTC.

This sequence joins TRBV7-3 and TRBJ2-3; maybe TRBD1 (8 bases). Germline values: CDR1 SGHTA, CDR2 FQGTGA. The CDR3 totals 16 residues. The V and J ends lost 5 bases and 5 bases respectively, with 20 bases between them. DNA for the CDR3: TGTGCCAGCAGCGTAGCCACAGGGGGGGGGAGAGATACGCAGTATTTT. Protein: CASSVATGGGRDTQYF.

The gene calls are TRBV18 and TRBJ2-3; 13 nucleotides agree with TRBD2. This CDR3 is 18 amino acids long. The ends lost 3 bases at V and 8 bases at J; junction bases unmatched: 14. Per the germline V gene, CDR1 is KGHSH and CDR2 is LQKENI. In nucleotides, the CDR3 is TGTGCCAGCTCACCGATAATCCGGACTAGCGGGAGAAGGAGTACGCAGTATTTT. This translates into CASSPIIRTSGRRSTQYF.

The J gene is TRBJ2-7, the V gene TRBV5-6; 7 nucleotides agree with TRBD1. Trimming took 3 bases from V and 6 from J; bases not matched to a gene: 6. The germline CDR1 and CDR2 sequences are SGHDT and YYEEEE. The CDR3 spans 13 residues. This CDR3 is CASSSGTEGEQYF. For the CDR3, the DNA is TGTGCCAGCAGCTCCGGGACAGAGGGCGAGCAGTACTTC.

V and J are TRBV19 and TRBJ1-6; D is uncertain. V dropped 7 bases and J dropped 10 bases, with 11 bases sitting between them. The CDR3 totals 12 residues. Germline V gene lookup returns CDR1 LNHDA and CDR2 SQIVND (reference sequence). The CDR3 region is CASTDENSPLHF. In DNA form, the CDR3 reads TGTGCCAGTACCGATGAGAACTCACCCCTCCACTTT.

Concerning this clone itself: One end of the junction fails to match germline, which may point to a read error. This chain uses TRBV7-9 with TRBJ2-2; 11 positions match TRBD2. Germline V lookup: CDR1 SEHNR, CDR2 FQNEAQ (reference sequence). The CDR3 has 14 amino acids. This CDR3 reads CSSKVLAGVGELFF. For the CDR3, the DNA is TGTTCCAGCAAAGTACTAGCGGGAGTCGGGGAGCTGTTTTTT.

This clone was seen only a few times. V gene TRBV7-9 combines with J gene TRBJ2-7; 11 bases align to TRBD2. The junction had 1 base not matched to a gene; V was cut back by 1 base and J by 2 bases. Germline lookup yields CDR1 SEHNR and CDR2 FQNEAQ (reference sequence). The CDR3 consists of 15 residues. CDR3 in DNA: TGTGCCAGCAGCTTAGGACTAGCGGGGACCTACGAGCAGTACTTC. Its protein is CASSLGLAGTYEQYF.

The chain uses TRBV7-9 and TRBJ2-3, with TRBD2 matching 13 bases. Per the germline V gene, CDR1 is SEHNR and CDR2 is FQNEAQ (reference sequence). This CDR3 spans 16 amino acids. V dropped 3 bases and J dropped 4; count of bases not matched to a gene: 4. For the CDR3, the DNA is TGTGCCAGCAGCTTGGGACTAGCGGGAAGGGCAGATACGCAGTATTTT. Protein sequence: CASSLGLAGRADTQYF.

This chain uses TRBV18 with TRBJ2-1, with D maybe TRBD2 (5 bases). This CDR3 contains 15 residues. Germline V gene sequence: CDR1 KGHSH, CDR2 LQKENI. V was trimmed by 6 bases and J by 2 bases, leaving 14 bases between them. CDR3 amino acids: CASSPGPSPYNEQFF. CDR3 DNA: TGTGCCAGCTCGCCCGGTCCTAGCCCCTACAATGAGCAGTTCTTC.

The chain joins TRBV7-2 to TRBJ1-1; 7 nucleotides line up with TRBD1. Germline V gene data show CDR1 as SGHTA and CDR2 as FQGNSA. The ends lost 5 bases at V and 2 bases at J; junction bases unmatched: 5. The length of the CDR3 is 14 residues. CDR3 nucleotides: TGTGCCAGCAGCCTATACAGGGGAAACACTGAAGCTTTCTTT. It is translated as CASSLYRGNTEAFF.

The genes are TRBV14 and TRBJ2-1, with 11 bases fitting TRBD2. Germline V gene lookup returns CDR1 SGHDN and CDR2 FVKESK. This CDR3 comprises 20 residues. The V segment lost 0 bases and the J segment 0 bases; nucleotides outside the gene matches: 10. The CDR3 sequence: CASSQDHGVAGGSSYNEQFF. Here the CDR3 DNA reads TGTGCCAGCAGCCAAGATCACGGGGTAGCGGGAGGGAGCTCCTACAATGAGCAGTTCTTC. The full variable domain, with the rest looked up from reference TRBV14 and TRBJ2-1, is EAGVTQFPSHSVIEKGQTVTLRCDPISGHDNLYWYRRVMGKEIKFLLHFVKESKQDESGMPNNRFLAERTGGTYSTLKVQPAELEDSGVYFCASSQDHGVAGGSSYNEQFFGPGTRLTVL.